The source of this TCR beta chain is a study of GPR56 and killer-like receptors on CD4 memory cells (dated by TCRdb to between 2019 and 2020). Background on the whole study: The study proposed that progressive acquisition of KLRB1, KLRG1, GPR56 and then KLRF1 marks human CD4+ memory T-cell differentiation and cytokine production potential. The study described its healthy blood donors as age-matched to the liver disease patients, who had a median age of nearly 70 years. The paper's findings and limits, for the study overall: TCR repertoire overlap was especially strong between late populations 4 and 5, and population 3 also partly overlapped. Clonal frequency was low in the marker-negative population and increased progressively along the proposed pathway, with TCRbeta diversity decreasing accordingly. Clones dominating late populations 4 and 5 were also found in early populations 1 and 2, which the authors took as evidence for linear differentiation. Diversity and similarity analyses were restricted to the 100 most expanded clones per population rather than full repertoires.

According to the germline V gene, CDR1 reads SGDLS and CDR2 reads YYNGEE. The CDR3 holds 15 amino acids from the cysteine to the phenylalanine. DNA was not recorded. Details on this clonotype: The antigen this receptor binds is unknown.

Sequencing was performed on an Illumina HiSeq 2500. Sequencing libraries were built by amplifying the recombined TCRbeta locus with a previously published PCR protocol. As for the original processing: Reads whose average quality score was below 30 were removed, and the reads that remained were processed with IMSEQ. Each clonotype was defined by the combination of Vbeta gene, Jbeta gene and CDR3 amino acid sequence. Repertoire overlap between populations was quantified with the Morisita-Horn index computed on the top 100 expanded clones. Renyi diversity profiles, calculated on the top 100 expanded clones, were used to assess clonal diversity. TCRdb reprocessed the reads into one record per CDR3 protein sequence, lacking DNA. These V and J calls derive from TCRdb rather than the authors' analysis. This sample's records show 2,500 to 4,000 distinct CDR3 sequences. Of the sample, 5.3% falls within the top ten clones.

Before TCRbeta sequencing, fluorescence-activated cell sorting was used to enrich five KLR/GPR56-defined CD4+ populations. To test a linear memory differentiation pathway, the researchers sequenced TCRbeta repertoires from five CD4+ T-cell subsets that were defined by expression of KLRB1, KLRG1, GPR56 and KLRF1. TCR-sequenced cells came from peripheral blood of healthy control individuals, reported as five donors in the TCRbeta analysis figure. The researchers collected heparinized peripheral blood and processed every sample within one hour of retrieval. Blood was diluted 1:2 in PBS, and peripheral blood mononuclear cells were then isolated from the diluted blood at room temperature by Biocoll density gradient centrifugation. Before flow sorting, CD4+ T cells were magnetically enriched from freshly isolated PBMCs using anti-CD4 MicroBeads. A BD FACSAria II was used to sort CD4+ T cells, enriched from the PBMCs of healthy donors, according to marker expression. For surface staining, the researchers used Miltenyi Biotec antibodies: anti-KLRB1 clone 191B8, anti-KLRF1 clone 4A4.D10 and anti-KLRG1 clone REA261.

The chain was built from TRBV9 and TRBJ2-5; the D call of TRBD1 rests on TCRdb alone, since no DNA is present to check it. The sample consisted of memory CD4+ T cells from blood. This clonotype originated in a human donor in good health. The CDR3 reads CASSRSGGNKETQYF.